This is a list of T cell receptor beta chains from one sample in a study of T cell responses to AZD1222 COVID-19 vaccine. Repertoires were generated with immunoSEQ multiplex PCR, while TCRdb's copy carries only in-frame clones and drops some. The data show 95,000 to 100,000 clones, roughly nine tenths seen once. The material was peripheral blood, obtained on day 0 of AZD1222 vaccination. These receptors all stem from an adult in good health. CDR3s include the opening cysteine and the closing phenylalanine or tryptophan. D genes are given only for firm matches. The size field is filled for only some rows; it gives once, few, many or a size class.

CDR3nt | CDR3aa | abundance | v_gene | d_gene | j_gene
TGTGCCAGCACGAGACTGAATGAAAAACTGTTTTTT | CASTRLNEKLFF | NA | TRBV25-1 | NA | TRBJ1-4
TGTGCCATCAGTGACAGGGGAGGCTATGGCTACACCTTC | CAISDRGGYGYTF | NA | TRBV10-3 | NA | TRBJ1-2
TGTGCCAGCGGATTGGAGGGTGCCAGGAGCCACGAGCAGTACTTC | CASGLEGARSHEQYF | once | TRBV7-9 | NA | TRBJ2-7
TGTGCCAGCAGTATCTATCCCCAGGGCCTGAACACCGGGGAGCTGTTTTTT | CASSIYPQGLNTGELFF | NA | TRBV2 | NA | TRBJ2-2
TGTGCCAGTAGGGAACAGGGAGGAACTGAAGCTTTCTTT | CASREQGGTEAFF | NA | TRBV19 | NA | TRBJ1-1
TGTGCCATCAGTGACCGGGACAGGGGGCTCTCAGATACGCAGTATTTT | CAISDRDRGLSDTQYF | NA | TRBV10-3 | TRBD1 | TRBJ2-3
TGTGCCAGCAGTCGCGGGACGGTTCAAGAGACCCAGTACTTC | CASSRGTVQETQYF | NA | TRBV6-6 | NA | TRBJ2-5
TGTGCCTGGAGCCTAGCCGGAATAAACTATGGCTACACCTTC | CAWSLAGINYGYTF | NA | TRBV30 | NA | TRBJ1-2
TGTGCCAGCAGAAGGGGGGAATCTGAAGCTTTCTTT | CASRRGESEAFF | NA | TRBV6-5 | NA | TRBJ1-1
TGCGCCAGCAGCCAAGGACAGGGAATGCGCACTGAAGCTTTCTTT | CASSQGQGMRTEAFF | NA | TRBV4-3 | TRBD1 | TRBJ1-1
TGTGCCAGCAGCTTAGCAGGGTTAAGGGACACTGAAGCTTTCTTT | CASSLAGLRDTEAFF | once | TRBV7-2 | NA | TRBJ1-1
TGTGCCAGCAGCTTAGCAACTAGCGGGGGGACCAATGAGCAGTTCTTC | CASSLATSGGTNEQFF | NA | TRBV7-8 | TRBD2 | TRBJ2-1
TGTGCCAGCAGCTCCCTCCTAGCGGGAGGGCGTACCGGGGAGCTGTTTTTT | CASSSLLAGGRTGELFF | few | TRBV28 | TRBD2 | TRBJ2-2
TGTGCCAGCAGCCAAGGAGGGAAAGATCAAGGCTACACCTTC | CASSQGGKDQGYTF | NA | TRBV14 | NA | TRBJ1-2
TGTGCCAGCAGCCCCCAGGGACAGGGGACATCCGGGGAGCTGTTTTTT | CASSPQGQGTSGELFF | NA | TRBV11-3 | TRBD1 | TRBJ2-2
TGTGCCAGCAGCCTAGGGACCGTGTACACTGAAGCTTTCTTT | CASSLGTVYTEAFF | NA | TRBV5-6 | NA | TRBJ1-1
TGTGCCAGCAGCCAAGGAGGCAGGAACACTGAAGCTTTCTTT | CASSQGGRNTEAFF | once | TRBV14 | NA | TRBJ1-1
TGCGCCAGCAGACAGACTAACTATGGCTACACCTTC | CASRQTNYGYTF | NA | TRBV5-1 | NA | TRBJ1-2
TGTGCCAGCAGTCAAAACTATGACCATTCCTCTGGAAACACCATATATTTT | CASSQNYDHSSGNTIYF | once | TRBV16 | NA | TRBJ1-3
TGTGCCAGCAGTGGACAGTCCTCTGGAAACACCATATATTTT | CASSGQSSGNTIYF | NA | TRBV2 | NA | TRBJ1-3
TGTGCCAGCAGCTTGGGACTAGCGGGAGAAGAGACCCAGTACTTC | CASSLGLAGEETQYF | once | TRBV7-2 | TRBD2 | TRBJ2-5
TGTGCCAGCAGCTTGGGCCGTTCCTATAATTCACCCCTCCACTTT | CASSLGRSYNSPLHF | once | TRBV5-6 | NA | TRBJ1-6
TGTGCCAGCAGTGATTCATGGACAGGTGATCAGCCCCAGCATTTT | CASSDSWTGDQPQHF | NA | TRBV6-1 | TRBD1 | TRBJ1-5